This TCR beta chain was recovered during a study of cytomegalovirus exposure and HLA in healthy donors. Findings and limits, study-wide: When analyzed later, the rates of TCR association showed variation by HLA locus, with DRB1 the most and HLA-C the fewest. Relative to the roughly 690-donor mean, N-insertions were reportedly fewer in an Asian-associated ancestry cluster in a later analysis.

Per the germline V gene, CDR1 is MNHEY and CDR2 is SVGAGI. This CDR3 contains 13 residues. Trimming cost V 2 bases and J 6 bases, with 11 bases left between them. Use of 60 Vbeta and 13 Jbeta primers characterized the PCR. Clones were read by immunoSEQ multiplex PCR, and TCRdb kept only the in-frame ones, dropping some. The table records roughly 100,000 clones, less than 90% of them present only once. In the case of this clone: The target antigen is unknown.

The V call is TRBV6-5, the J call TRBJ2-7, with D hard to call. Sequenced: PBMCs. This clonotype originated in a man aged 40-55 years in good health and CMV-seronegative. CDR3 protein: CASSYTRTFEQYF. The CDR3 DNA follows: TGTGCCAGCAGTTACACACGTACCTTCGAGCAGTACTTC.